The 8 T cell receptor beta chains below were found in one sample sequenced in a study of graft-versus-host responses after intestinal transplantation. The method was immunoSEQ multiplex PCR; TCRdb's version includes in-frame clones alone and lacks a portion of them. The sample contains more than 85,000 clones, around 84% of which appear only once. What these receptors recognize is not known. The material was unstimulated CD4+ T cells sorted from spleen or lymph node cells, obtained before intestinal transplant. These receptors were collected from a human donor who received an intestinal transplant.

This chain uses TRBV2 with TRBJ2-5; perhaps TRBD2 as D (6 bases). V was cut by 8 bases and J by 0 bases, with 13 bases left in between. Germline CDR1 SNHLY, CDR2 FYNNEI. The CDR3 extends over 14 amino acids. CDR3 nucleotide sequence: TGTGCCAGCCCCCAGGCGGGGTACCAAGAGACCCAGTACTTC. Its protein is CASPQAGYQETQYF.

The rearrangement links TRBV9 to TRBJ2-1; 9 nucleotides line up with TRBD2. Germline-derived CDR1 and CDR2 are SGDLS and YYNGEE. The CDR3 contains 15 residues. The V and J ends lost 0 bases and 9 bases, in that order; junction bases with no gene match: 7. This chain's CDR3 is CASSVEGLALSEQFF. For the CDR3, the DNA is TGTGCCAGCAGCGTAGAGGGACTAGCTTTAAGTGAGCAGTTCTTC.

This clone was counted once. V gene TRBV18 combines with J gene TRBJ1-2; D possibly corresponds to TRBD1 (6 bases). The CDR3 extends over 15 amino acids. Trimming took 2 bases from V and 4 from J, leaving 14 bases between them. Germline CDR1 is KGHSH and CDR2 is LQKENI. In DNA form, the CDR3 reads TGTGCCAGCTCACCATCGGGACATCCCGTCTATGGCTACACCTTC. Residues: CASSPSGHPVYGYTF.

This clone has only a few counts. This sequence joins TRBV15 and TRBJ1-5; possible D gene TRBD1, 6 bases. Trimming cost V 1 base and J 6 bases, with 16 bases left between them. The CDR3 is 16 residues long. The germline V gene has CDR1 LNHNV and CDR2 YYDKDF (reference sequence). CDR3 in amino acids: CATSRVEQGWGQPQHF. The CDR3 nucleotides are TGTGCCACCAGCAGAGTTGAACAGGGATGGGGTCAGCCCCAGCATTTT.

V is TRBV28 and J is TRBJ1-4, with D possibly TRBD1 on 5 matching bases. This CDR3 is built from 15 residues. V was clipped by 2 bases and J by 5 bases, with 12 bases between them. Germline CDR1 and CDR2: MDHEN and SYDVKM. In DNA, the CDR3 is TGTGCCAGCAGTTTAGGGGCGGCGGGAAATGAAAAACTGTTTTTT. Translating gives CASSLGAAGNEKLFF.

The chain links TRBV5-4 to TRBJ2-5; TRBD1 might be the D (5 bases). The V end was cut by 4 bases, the J end by 1 base, with 11 bases between. Per germline, CDR1 SGHNT and CDR2 YYREEE (reference sequence). The CDR3 spans 14 residues. The CDR3 loop is CASSRVDSQETQYF. As DNA, the CDR3 is TGTGCCAGCAGCCGGGTTGACAGCCAAGAGACCCAGTACTTC.

The chain has TRBV11-2 and TRBJ1-2; D is uncertain. CDR3 length equals 13 residues. The germline V gene has CDR1 SGHAT and CDR2 FQNNGV. V was trimmed by 3 bases and J by 1 base, leaving 6 bases between them. The CDR3: CASSLELNYGYTF. For the CDR3, the DNA is TGTGCCAGCAGCTTGGAGCTTAACTATGGCTACACCTTC.

Only a few counts were recorded for this clone. The chain couples TRBV10-3 to TRBJ1-2; D perhaps matches TRBD1 (5 bases). The germline V and J ends were trimmed by 2 bases and 0 bases, with 10 bases remaining between them. Germline-derived CDR1 and CDR2 are ENHRY and SYGVKD. This CDR3 spans 15 amino acids. CDR3 region: CAISEVAQANYGYTF. The CDR3 DNA is TGTGCCATCAGTGAGGTGGCACAGGCTAACTATGGCTACACCTTC.